A selection of T cell receptor beta chains follows, all from one sample in a study of T cell responses to AZD1222 COVID-19 vaccine. Profiling relied on immunoSEQ multiplex PCR, and the TCRdb table lists in-frame clones only, not all of them. This sample has under 85,000 clones, with roughly nine tenths found just once. The input for sequencing was peripheral blood, taken on day 0 of AZD1222 vaccination. These receptor sequences come from an adult in good health. The CDR3 runs from the conserved cysteine through the conserved F or W. D genes are given only for firm matches. Size tells how often a clone was seen (once, few, many) or the class of an expanded clone, and some rows leave it out.

TRBD1 | . | TRBJ1-1 | 12 | TRBV12-3/TRBV12-4 | TGTGCCAGCAGCAGGGGGTACACTGAAGCTTTCTTT | CASSRGYTEAFF
TRBD1 | . | TRBJ2-3 | 15 | TRBV7-2 | TGTGCCAGCAGCTTAGGGCAGGGGGCCGGGGATACGCAGTATTTT | CASSLGQGAGDTQYF
. | . | TRBJ1-2 | 14 | TRBV4-1 | TGCGCCAGCAGCTATGATTCGGGGGGCGAGGGCTACACCTTC | CASSYDSGGEGYTF
. | . | TRBJ2-3 | 10 | TRBV29-1 | TGCAGCGTTGAGCCAGATACGCAGTATTTT | CSVEPDTQYF
TRBD1 | many | TRBJ1-2 | 14 | TRBV5-4 | TGTGCCAGCAGCTGGGAAAACAGGGGGCTGGGCTACACCTTC | CASSWENRGLGYTF
. | . | TRBJ1-4 | 12 | TRBV18 | TGTGCCAGCTCACCCAACAACGAAAAACTGTTTTTT | CASSPNNEKLFF
TRBD1 | . | TRBJ2-3 | 13 | TRBV27 | TGTGCCATTCGGGACAGGGCCTCAGATACGCAGTATTTT | CAIRDRASDTQYF
. | few | TRBJ1-1 | 15 | TRBV5-4 | TGTGCCAGCAGCCCCGGCTTGGGGAGCGACACTGAAGCTTTCTTT | CASSPGLGSDTEAFF
. | . | TRBJ1-1 | 13 | TRBV7-3 | TGTGCCAGCAGCCCCGACAGGCAACTTGAAGCTTTCTTT | CASSPDRQLEAFF
TRBD2 | . | TRBJ2-1 | 15 | TRBV19 | TGTGCCAGTAGCTTATCTAGCGGGAGCTACAATGAGCAGTTCTTC | CASSLSSGSYNEQFF
. | . | TRBJ2-2 | 15 | TRBV7-2 | TGTGCCAGCAGCCCCCGGACTCGGACGACCGGGGAGCTGTTTTTT | CASSPRTRTTGELFF
TRBD1 | . | TRBJ2-7 | 14 | TRBV7-2 | TGTGCCAGCAGCGTCCGGGACAGTTATTACGAGCAGTACTTC | CASSVRDSYYEQYF
. | . | TRBJ1-4 | 14 | TRBV6-2/TRBV6-3 | TGTGCCAGCAGTTACTCATGGACTAATGAAAAACTGTTTTTT | CASSYSWTNEKLFF
. | . | TRBJ2-7 | 18 | TRBV12-5 | TGTGCTAGTGGTTTCCTATCCCCGGGTAGGGCGAGCTCCTACGAGCAGTACTTC | CASGFLSPGRASSYEQYF
TRBD1 | . | TRBJ1-2 | 14 | TRBV18 | TGTGCCAGCTCACCAGGGACAGACCTCTATGGCTACACCTTC | CASSPGTDLYGYTF
TRBD2 | . | TRBJ2-1 | 15 | TRBV7-9 | TGTGCCAGCAGCCTAGCGGGGGCAACCTACAATGAGCAGTTCTTC | CASSLAGATYNEQFF
TRBD1 | once | TRBJ2-2 | 15 | TRBV10-1 | TGCGCCAGCAGAGGCGGGACAGGGGGCGACGGGGAGCTGTTTTTT | CASRGGTGGDGELFF
. | . | TRBJ1-2 | 12 | TRBV24-1 | TGTGCCACCAGTGATAATGAAGCCGGCTACACCTTC | CATSDNEAGYTF
. | . | TRBJ2-7 | 16 | TRBV5-8 | TGTGCCAGCAGCCTCCGAGGGGGTCAGGGTAGGAACGAGCAGTACTTC | CASSLRGGQGRNEQYF
. | . | TRBJ2-1 | 13 | TRBV7-3 | TGTGCCAGCAGCTTGGGGACAAGGGGTGAGCAGTTCTTC | CASSLGTRGEQFF
. | . | TRBJ2-1 | 13 | TRBV6-5 | TGTGCCAGCAGTCCTGAGCCCCATAATGAGCAGTTCTTC | CASSPEPHNEQFF
. | . | TRBJ2-3 | 15 | TRBV5-8 | TGTGCCAGCAGCCCATGGGAGGGGGTAACAGATACGCAGTATTTT | CASSPWEGVTDTQYF
. | few | TRBJ1-5 | 12 | TRBV28 | TGTGCCAGCAGTGTGATTAACCAGCCCCAGCATTTT | CASSVINQPQHF
. | . | TRBJ1-6 | 13 | TRBV14 | TGTGCCAGCGGGGCACAGAACCATTCACCCCTCCACTTT | CASGAQNHSPLHF
TRBD1 | . | TRBJ1-5 | 19 | TRBV19 | TGTGCCAGTAGTACCCGGACAGGGGTGGGGATATATAGCAATCAGCCCCAGCATTTT | CASSTRTGVGIYSNQPQHF
. | . | TRBJ2-4 | 17 | TRBV7-2 | TGTGCCAGCAGCTGGGGGGCGGCGGGAGTTACCAAAAACATTCAGTACTTC | CASSWGAAGVTKNIQYF
. | . | TRBJ1-1 | 11 | TRBV19 | TGTGCCAGTAGACGAGGAACTGAAGCTTTCTTT | CASRRGTEAFF
TRBD2 | once | TRBJ2-1 | 12 | TRBV28 | TGTGCCGCGGGGGTCTCCTACAATGAGCAGTTCTTC | CAAGVSYNEQFF
TRBD1 | . | TRBJ1-2 | 13 | TRBV12-3/TRBV12-4 | TGTGCCAGCAGTTTATCTACAGGGGATGGCTACACCTTC | CASSLSTGDGYTF
TRBD1 | . | TRBJ1-5 | 14 | TRBV27 | TGTGCCAGCACAGACAGGGCAAGAAGTCAGCCCCAGCATTTT | CASTDRARSQPQHF
TRBD1 | . | TRBJ1-2 | 13 | TRBV12-3/TRBV12-4 | TGTGCCAGCAAGCACAGGGGGACCTATGGCTACACCTTC | CASKHRGTYGYTF
TRBD1 | . | TRBJ1-4 | 14 | TRBV6-5 | TGTGCCAGCAGTTTGACAGGGCGAGGCGAAAAACTGTTTTTT | CASSLTGRGEKLFF
. | once | TRBJ2-1 | 14 | TRBV19 | TGTGCCAGTAGTGGGAGTCTCGCCTACAATGAGCAGTTCTTC | CASSGSLAYNEQFF
. | . | TRBJ1-4 | 13 | TRBV12-3/TRBV12-4 | TGTGCCAGCAGCCCGGGACTAAATGAAAAACTGTTTTTT | CASSPGLNEKLFF
. | . | TRBJ2-7 | 15 | TRBV7-3 | TGTGCCAGCAGCTTATATCCGGGAGTATCCTACGAGCAGTACTTC | CASSLYPGVSYEQYF
. | . | TRBJ1-4 | 15 | TRBV13 | TGTGCCAGCAGCTTAAGTGCGACTCGGAGCGAAAAACTGTTTTTT | CASSLSATRSEKLFF
TRBD2 | . | TRBJ2-2 | 17 | TRBV5-5 | TGTGCCAGCAGCTTGGGTCTAGCGGGAGGGCAAACCGGGGAGCTGTTTTTT | CASSLGLAGGQTGELFF
. | . | TRBJ2-6 | 16 | TRBV5-1 | TGCGCCAGCAGCTTGGGTTCCCCCCCTGGGGCCAACGTCCTGACTTTC | CASSLGSPPGANVLTF
. | . | TRBJ2-2 | 13 | TRBV9 | TGTGCCAGCAGCACTCAGGACACCGGGGAGCTGTTTTTT | CASSTQDTGELFF
TRBD2 | . | TRBJ2-2 | 14 | TRBV9 | TGTGCCAGCAGCGCCGGCGGGAGATCCGGGGAGCTGTTTTTT | CASSAGGRSGELFF
. | . | TRBJ2-7 | 20 | TRBV28 | TGTGCCAGCAGAACTTCGATTACTAAGAATCCGGACAGACTCTCCTACGAGCAGTACTTC | CASRTSITKNPDRLSYEQYF
. | . | TRBJ2-1 | 16 | TRBV7-9 | TGTGCCAGCAGCTTATTAGGAGTAGCGGCCTACAATGAGCAGTTCTTC | CASSLLGVAAYNEQFF
. | . | TRBJ2-3 | 18 | TRBV25-1 | TGTGCCAGCAGTGGCCTCAACAGAACTTCAACCCGCACAGATACGCAGTATTTT | CASSGLNRTSTRTDTQYF